This record covers a single T cell receptor beta chain. Its specificity is not known. This entry belongs to a study of response to subunit inactivated influenza vaccine. General study points: Only a handful of new T cells, the authors suggested, are recruited with each seasonal influenza vaccination.

TCRdb reanalysed the RT-PCR reads using MiXCR and keeps one entry per CDR3 protein. The table shows approximately 500,000 distinct CDR3 sequences, with 13% occurring only once. The germline gives CDR1 SGHTA, CDR2 FQGNSA. With 6 bases clipped from V and 5 bases from J, the junction kept 12 bases outside the gene matches. The CDR3 covers 16 residues. Source: PBMCs from blood, taken 45 days after vaccination. The receptor was derived from a man over 45 who received an inactivated influenza vaccine. V and J are TRBV7-2 and TRBJ1-1; the match to TRBD1 covers 10 bases. The CDR3 DNA follows: TGTGCCAGCAGTCGACCCCGACAGGGGGCGCGAACTGAAGCTTTCTTT. This translates into CASSRPRQGARTEAFF.